The 24 T cell receptor beta chains reported below all come from one sample, sequenced in a study of CD8+ T cells in alopecia areata. As the sequencing template, cDNA was produced by extracting RNA and reverse transcribing it. Assay used: immunoSEQ multiplex PCR; TCRdb lists only in-frame clones, some missing. The table shows 150,000 to 200,000 clones, with roughly 70% occurring only once. Treatment noted: oral pan-JAK inhibitor, 5-10 mg twice daily. The material was CD4+ T cells sorted from blood, obtained around week 50, from a patient treated with tofacitinib. These receptors were obtained from a human donor with alopecia areata.

The CDR3 DNA reads TGTGCCAGCAGCCTCACAAAGGGTGCCTACACCTTC. This encodes CASSLTKGAYTF. The V and J genes are TRBV7-9 and TRBJ1-2; D not resolved. Germline CDR1 and CDR2: SEHNR and FQNEAQ (reference sequence). V was trimmed by 5 bases and J by 10 bases, leaving 14 bases between them. The CDR3 is 12 residues long.

This sequence joins TRBV6-5 and TRBJ1-5, with TRBD1 matching 9 bases. The CDR3 is 14 residues long. V shed 6 bases and J 5 bases; nucleotides not matched to a gene: 5. Germline CDR1 and CDR2: MNHEY and SVGAGI. The CDR3 spells CASSPTGGYQPQHF. CDR3 DNA: TGTGCCAGCAGCCCTACAGGGGGCTATCAGCCCCAGCATTTT.

This clone was observed a handful of times. CDR3 sequence (DNA): TGCGCCAGCAAAGGGGTGAACACTGAAGCTTTCTTT. It translates to CASKGVNTEAFF. The chain employs TRBV4-3 and TRBJ1-1, with a tentative D call TRBD1 (5 bases). The germline CDR1 and CDR2 sequences are LGHNA and YSLEER. V was shortened by 7 bases and J by 0 bases, with 6 bases between the two germline ends. The CDR3 contains 12 residues.

J is TRBJ2-2 and V is TRBV27; D is unresolved. V lost 4 bases to trimming and J lost 9 bases, with 6 bases between them. This CDR3 contains 11 residues. The germline gives CDR1 MNHEY, CDR2 SMNVEV (reference sequence). The CDR3 spells CASSSRRELFF. The CDR3 nucleotides read TGTGCCAGCAGTTCAAGGAGGGAGCTGTTTTTT.

The CDR3, as DNA: TGCGCCAGCAGCCTGGGACAGGGGACCGCGAACACTGAAGCTTTCTTT. The encoded protein is CASSLGQGTANTEAFF. V and J are TRBV4-1 and TRBJ1-1, with 10 bases matching TRBD1. The CDR3 extends over 16 amino acids. CDR1 and CDR2 (germline): MGHRA, YSYEKL. Unmatched junction bases numbered 6, after V lost 4 bases and J lost 1 base.

CDR3 in DNA: TGCGCCAGCAGCCAGGGTGGGGGGGAACCCTCCTACGAGCAGTACTTC. Encoded protein: CASSQGGGEPSYEQYF. The chain has TRBV4-3 and TRBJ2-7, with 7 bases matching TRBD2. V was clipped by 3 bases and J by 0 bases; unmatched bases: 8. CDR1 is LGHNA and CDR2 is YSLEER in the germline V gene. The CDR3 sequence is 16 residues long.

The chain links TRBV29-1 to TRBJ1-3; D unresolved. The CDR3 is 14 amino acids. Between the trimmed V and J ends, which lost 7 bases and 1 base, there was a span of 14 bases. CDR1 and CDR2 (germline): SQVTM, ANQGSEA. The CDR3 DNA reads TGCAGCGCCTGGACGGAGGTATCTGGAAACACCATATATTTT. This translates into CSAWTEVSGNTIYF.

V usage is TRBV29-1 and J usage is TRBJ1-1, with D maybe TRBD1 (5 bases). V was shortened by 6 bases and J by 9 bases, with 17 bases between the two germline ends. CDR1 and CDR2 (germline): SQVTM, ANQGSEA. The CDR3 contains 12 residues. CDR3 coding DNA: TGCAGCGTCCCGTCCCTGACAGAGAAAGCTTTCTTT. Its translation is CSVPSLTEKAFF.

The genes are TRBV9 and TRBJ2-1; D gene unclear. This CDR3 spans 13 amino acids. Germline V gene sequence: CDR1 SGDLS, CDR2 YYNGEE. Trimming pared 0 bases from V and 7 bases from J, leaving 8 bases between. CDR3 in amino acids: CASSVGTRNEQFF. The CDR3 bases are TGTGCCAGCAGCGTAGGAACAAGGAATGAGCAGTTCTTC.

A few counts support this clone. The gene calls are TRBV5-1 and TRBJ2-2, with D perhaps matching TRBD1 (6 bases). Germline CDR1 is SGHRS and CDR2 is YFSETQ. Trimming took off 0 bases at V and 3 bases at J, with 15 bases between the two ends. The length of the CDR3 is 17 residues. The chain's CDR3 is CASSLAWTAKDTGELFF. CDR3 nucleotides: TGCGCCAGCAGCTTGGCCTGGACAGCGAAAGACACCGGGGAGCTGTTTTTT.

This clone showed up just once. DNA of the CDR3: TGTGCCAGCAGCTCCCAGACTCAAGAGACCCAGTACTTC. Protein: CASSSQTQETQYF. The V gene is TRBV5-6, the J gene TRBJ2-5; D unresolved. CDR3 length: 13 residues. Germline V lookup: CDR1 SGHDT, CDR2 YYEEEE. V shed 3 bases and J shed 2 bases, with 8 bases lying between them.

This chain connects TRBV7-8 to TRBJ2-1, with D tentatively TRBD2 (6 bases). The germline V and J ends were trimmed by 5 bases and 9 bases, with 17 bases remaining between them. The germline gives CDR1 SGHVS, CDR2 FQNEAQ. This CDR3 spans 14 amino acids. The CDR3 sequence is CASSRPGAPSEQFF. For the CDR3, the DNA is TGTGCCAGCAGCCGCCCGGGAGCCCCTAGTGAGCAGTTCTTC.

This chain connects TRBV5-4 to TRBJ2-7; 14 nucleotides align to TRBD2. Germline V lookup: CDR1 SGHNT, CDR2 YYREEE (reference sequence). J gave up 4 bases and V 4 bases, and 4 bases lay outside the gene matches. The CDR3 is 15 amino acids. The CDR3 DNA reads TGTGCCAGCAGCGCAGGGACTAGCGGGGGATACGAGCAGTACTTC. Protein: CASSAGTSGGYEQYF.

The chain joins TRBV5-1 to TRBJ2-5, with TRBD1 matching over 11 bases. The CDR3 spans 14 residues. V trimming: 4 bases; J trimming: 4 bases; junction bases outside the gene matches: 3. The germline gives CDR1 SGHRS, CDR2 YFSETQ. The CDR3 is CASSTGTGGETQYF. Here the CDR3 DNA reads TGCGCCAGCAGCACGGGGACAGGGGGAGAGACCCAGTACTTC.

This clone has more than one count but fewer than ten. V is TRBV5-1 and J is TRBJ2-1; 7 nucleotides match TRBD2. Germline CDR1 and CDR2: SGHRS and YFSETQ. The CDR3 is 12 residues long. J lost 7 bases, V lost 7 bases, and 5 bases had no gene match. In DNA form, the CDR3 reads TGCGCCAGCTCCGCAGCGGGGAATGAGCAGTTCTTC. It codes for CASSAAGNEQFF. The whole variable domain, remainder taken from reference TRBV5-1 and TRBJ2-1, is KAGVTQTPRYLIKTRGQQVTLSCSPISGHRSVSWYQQTPGQGLQFLFEYFSETQRNKGNFPGRFSGRQFSNSRSEMNVSTLELGDSALYLCASSAAGNEQFFGPGTRLTVL.

This clone showed up just a few times. The chain uses TRBV29-1 and TRBJ1-4; 7 bases are a match to TRBD1. The CDR3 extends over 11 amino acids. The J segment lost 8 bases and the V segment lost 7 bases, leaving 4 bases of the junction unmatched. Looked up from germline, CDR1 is SQVTM and CDR2 is ANQGSEA. The CDR3 here is CSADREEKLFF. In nucleotides, the CDR3 is TGCAGCGCAGACAGGGAGGAAAAACTGTTTTTT.

The chain recombines TRBV20-1 with TRBJ2-5; D may be TRBD1 (5 bases). The V end was cut by 6 bases, the J end by 4 bases, with 9 bases between. Looked up from germline, CDR1 is DFQATT and CDR2 is SNEGSKA (reference sequence). The CDR3 is 11 amino acids. For the CDR3, the DNA is TGCAGTGCGACGACAGCAGAGACCCAGTACTTC. This encodes CSATTAETQYF.

The chain carries TRBV2 and TRBJ2-3; possible D gene TRBD2, 5 bases. V lost 7 bases to trimming and J lost 2 bases, with 10 bases between them. Germline V gives CDR1 SNHLY, CDR2 FYNNEI. The CDR3 has 13 amino acids. CDR3 protein: CASTGVFTDTQYF. The CDR3 DNA reads as TGTGCCAGCACCGGGGTCTTCACAGATACGCAGTATTTT. Full variable domain (rest looked up from reference TRBV2 and TRBJ2-3): EPEVTQTPSHQVTQMGQEVILRCVPISNHLYFYWYRQILGQKVEFLVSFYNNEISEKSEIFDDQFSVERPDGSNFTLKIRSTKLEDSAMYFCASTGVFTDTQYFGPGTRLTVL.

This clone was seen more than once but under ten times. This chain joins TRBV2 and TRBJ1-2; D is uncertain. V lost 1 base, J lost 6 bases, and 3 bases lay in between. The CDR3 loop spans 11 amino acids. The germline V gene encodes CDR1 SNHLY and CDR2 FYNNEI. The CDR3: CASSEGDGYTF. DNA for the CDR3: TGTGCCAGCAGTGAAGGGGATGGCTACACCTTC.

There are a few counts of this clone. The J gene is TRBJ2-7, the V gene TRBV10-3; TRBD1 matches 7 bases. Germline values: CDR1 ENHRY, CDR2 SYGVKD. V trimming: 6 bases; J trimming: 6 bases; junction bases outside the gene matches: 5. The CDR3 runs to 12 residues. CDR3 loop: CAIRTGSGEQYF. The CDR3 bases are TGTGCCATCAGGACAGGGAGCGGCGAGCAGTACTTC.

The rearrangement links TRBV30 to TRBJ1-5, with D hard to call. In germline, CDR1 is GTSNPN, CDR2 SVGIG (reference sequence). This CDR3 region has 13 residues. The V end lost 4 bases, the J end lost 4 bases, and 11 bases lay between the germline ends. The CDR3 reads CAWNREPNQPQHF. In DNA, the CDR3 is TGTGCCTGGAATCGAGAGCCTAATCAGCCCCAGCATTTT.

The chain carries TRBV30 and TRBJ1-1, with D uncertain. V lost 2 bases and J lost 1, with 8 bases in between. The CDR3 is 13 residues long. Germline assignment: CDR1 GTSNPN and CDR2 SVGIG (reference sequence). CDR3 amino acids: CAWSIKGNTEAFF. The DNA of the CDR3 is TGTGCCTGGAGTATTAAGGGGAACACTGAAGCTTTCTTT.

This chain connects TRBV29-1 to TRBJ2-5; maybe TRBD1 (6 bases). Trimming removed 7 bases from V and 9 bases from J, with 15 bases in between. The length of the CDR3 is 11 residues. CDR1 is SQVTM, CDR2 ANQGSEA, per germline. Written as DNA, the CDR3 is TGCAGCGCGGACAGATCTAGGGCCCAGTACTTC. Translation gives CSADRSRAQYF. Variable domain in full (rest from reference TRBV29-1 and TRBJ2-5): SAVISQKPSRDICQRGTSLTIQCQVDSQVTMMFWYRQQPGQSLTLIATANQGSEATYESGFVIDKFPISRPNLTFSTLTVSNMSPEDSSIYLCSADRSRAQYFGPGTRLLVL.

This rearrangement joins TRBV18 to TRBJ2-5, with 9 bases matching TRBD2. Germline assignment: CDR1 KGHSH and CDR2 LQKENI. V shed 7 bases, J shed 1 base, and the junction held 4 bases outside the gene matches. CDR3 length equals 14 residues. For the CDR3, the DNA is TGTGCCAGCTTACGTAGCGGGGGCCAAGAGACCCAGTACTTC. Protein: CASLRSGGQETQYF.